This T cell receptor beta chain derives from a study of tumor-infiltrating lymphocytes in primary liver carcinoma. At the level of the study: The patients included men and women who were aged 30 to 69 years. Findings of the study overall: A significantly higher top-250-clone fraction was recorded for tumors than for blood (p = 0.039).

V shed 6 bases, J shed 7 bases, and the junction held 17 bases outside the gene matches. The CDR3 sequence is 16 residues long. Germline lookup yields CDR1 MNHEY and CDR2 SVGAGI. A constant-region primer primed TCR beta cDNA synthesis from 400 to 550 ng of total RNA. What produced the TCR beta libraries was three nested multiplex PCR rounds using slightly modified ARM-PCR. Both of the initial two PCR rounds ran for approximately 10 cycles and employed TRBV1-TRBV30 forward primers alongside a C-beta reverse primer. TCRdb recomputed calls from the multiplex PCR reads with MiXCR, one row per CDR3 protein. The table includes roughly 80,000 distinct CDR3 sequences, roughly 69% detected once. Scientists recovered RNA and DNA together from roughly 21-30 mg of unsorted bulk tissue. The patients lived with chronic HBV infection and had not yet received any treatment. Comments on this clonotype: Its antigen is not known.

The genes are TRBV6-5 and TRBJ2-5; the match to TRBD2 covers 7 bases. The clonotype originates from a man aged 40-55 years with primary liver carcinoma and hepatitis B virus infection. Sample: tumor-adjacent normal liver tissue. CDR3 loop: CASRKTSWLSQGTQYF. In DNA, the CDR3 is TGTGCCAGCAGGAAGACTAGCTGGTTATCCCAGGGGACCCAGTACTTC.